This T cell receptor beta chain was recovered during a study of control samples from healthy donors and cancer patients. Produced via immunoSEQ multiplex PCR; TCRdb's table is partial and in-frame only. Of tens of thousands of clones in the sample, more than 85% were seen once. The V and J ends lost 6 bases and 6 bases respectively, with 18 bases between them. The germline gives CDR1 MNHEY, CDR2 SVGAGI. This CDR3 has 14 residues. Sequencing was done on a sample of PBMCs. V is TRBV6-5 and J is TRBJ2-7; TRBD2 might be the D (7 bases). The source of this sequence is a woman aged 45-65 years with head and neck cancer. In nucleotides, the CDR3 is TGTGCCAGCAGCAAAGGGGGGGATTGGGGCGAGCAGTACTTC. This sequence encodes CASSKGGDWGEQYF.